This TCR beta chain emerged from a study of blood T cell repertoires in COVID-19. For the study at large: The United States, Italy and Spain provided the acute and convalescent COVID-19 samples.

This clone has more than one count but fewer than ten. V was pared by 5 bases and J by 2 bases, with 9 bases of the junction left unmatched. The CDR3 runs 15 residues. Germline-derived CDR1 and CDR2 are PRHDT and FYEKMQ (reference sequence). Profiling relied on immunoSEQ multiplex PCR, and the TCRdb table lists in-frame clones only, not all of them. Of 60,000 or so clones in the sample, roughly 74% were seen once. This chain links TRBV13 with TRBJ2-7; 7 bases are a match to TRBD2. The receptor's source is a human donor in a cohort sampled during active COVID-19. Sequences were obtained from peripheral blood. CDR3 sequence reads: CASSPRSGKTYEQYF. CDR3 nucleotides: TGTGCCAGCAGCCCCCGGAGCGGGAAGACCTACGAGCAGTACTTC.